The 7 T cell receptor beta chains presented below share a single source sample, sequenced in a study of control samples from healthy donors and cancer patients. Here immunoSEQ multiplex PCR was the method, and the copy in TCRdb shows in-frame clones only, minus some. Of 200,000 to 250,000 clones listed, around 94% are singletons. The sequenced sample was blood. The receptor source for this set is a man between 45 and 60 years old in good health.

The CDR3, as DNA: TGTGCCAGCAGCTTAGGGAGTAGCGTTAACTACGAGCAGTACTTC. Translation gives CASSLGSSVNYEQYF. The chain joins TRBV7-9 to TRBJ2-7; a weak D match, TRBD2 (5 bases). The germline V gene encodes CDR1 SEHNR and CDR2 FQNEAQ (reference sequence). V dropped 1 base and J dropped 3 bases, with 13 bases sitting between them. There are 15 residues in the CDR3.

The genes are TRBV5-1 and TRBJ1-2; 8 bases are a match to TRBD1. The junction had 2 bases not matched to a gene; V was cut back by 4 bases and J by 6 bases. The CDR3 loop spans 12 amino acids. CDR1 and CDR2 (germline): SGHRS, YFSETQ. Here the CDR3 reads CASSADRDGYTF. The CDR3, as DNA: TGCGCCAGCAGCGCGGACAGGGATGGCTACACCTTC.

The V call is TRBV19, the J call TRBJ2-1; 8 bases line up with TRBD1. Trimming at V came to 4 bases and at J to 5 bases, leaving 13 bases not matched to a gene. The CDR3 is 17 residues long. Germline assignment: CDR1 LNHDA and CDR2 SQIVND (reference sequence). The CDR3 loop is CASSTFPRTGSHNEQFF. CDR3 sequence (DNA): TGTGCCAGTAGTACATTCCCGAGGACAGGGTCCCACAATGAGCAGTTCTTC.

A remark on this clone: At the DNA level, this CDR3 is encoded by other sequences in the same sample as well. V is TRBV5-1 and J is TRBJ2-6, with unresolved D. Germline V lookup: CDR1 SGHRS, CDR2 YFSETQ. This CDR3 region has 15 residues. Deletions cut 0 bases from V and 3 bases from J, with 7 bases between. The DNA for the CDR3 is TGCGCCAGCAGCTTGGGTGGGGTTGGGGCCAACGTCCTGACTTTC. Its protein product is CASSLGGVGANVLTF. The full variable domain, in which reference TRBV5-1 and TRBJ2-6 provide the parts outside the CDR3, is KAGVTQTPRYLIKTRGQQVTLSCSPISGHRSVSWYQQTPGQGLQFLFEYFSETQRNKGNFPGRFSGRQFSNSRSEMNVSTLELGDSALYLCASSLGGVGANVLTFGAGSRLTVL.

The V and J genes are TRBV6-8 and TRBJ1-4; 8 positions agree with TRBD1. V lost 5 bases, J lost 8 bases, and 4 bases stayed unmatched. The CDR3 length is 13 residues. The germline gives CDR1 MNHGY, CDR2 SAAAGT. In DNA form, the CDR3 reads TGTGCCAGCAGTCAGGGGGCAGGGGAAAAACTGTTTTTT. Encoded protein: CASSQGAGEKLFF.

This clone was seen once. The genes are TRBV19 and TRBJ2-5; no reliable D call. This CDR3 has 15 residues. CDR1 and CDR2 from the germline V gene are LNHDA and SQIVND (reference sequence). V lost 0 bases and J 3 bases, leaving 11 bases between the germline ends. The CDR3 here is CASSIDLETKETQYF. CDR3 in DNA: TGTGCCAGTAGTATAGATCTTGAGACAAAAGAGACCCAGTACTTC. The full variable domain, rest sourced from reference TRBV19 and TRBJ2-5, is DGGITQSPKYLFRKEGQNVTLSCEQNLNHDAMYWYRQDPGQGLRLIYYSQIVNDFQKGDIAEGYSVSREKKESFPLTVTSAQKNPTAFYLCASSIDLETKETQYFGPGTRLLVL.

This chain joins TRBV5-1 and TRBJ1-6, with D possibly being TRBD1 (5 bases). This CDR3 has 14 residues. The V and J ends lost 4 bases and 9 bases respectively, with 14 bases between them. Germline V gene sequence: CDR1 SGHRS, CDR2 YFSETQ. The CDR3: CASSPRDGFSPLHF. The CDR3 DNA reads TGCGCCAGCAGCCCCCGGGACGGATTTTCACCCCTCCACTTT.